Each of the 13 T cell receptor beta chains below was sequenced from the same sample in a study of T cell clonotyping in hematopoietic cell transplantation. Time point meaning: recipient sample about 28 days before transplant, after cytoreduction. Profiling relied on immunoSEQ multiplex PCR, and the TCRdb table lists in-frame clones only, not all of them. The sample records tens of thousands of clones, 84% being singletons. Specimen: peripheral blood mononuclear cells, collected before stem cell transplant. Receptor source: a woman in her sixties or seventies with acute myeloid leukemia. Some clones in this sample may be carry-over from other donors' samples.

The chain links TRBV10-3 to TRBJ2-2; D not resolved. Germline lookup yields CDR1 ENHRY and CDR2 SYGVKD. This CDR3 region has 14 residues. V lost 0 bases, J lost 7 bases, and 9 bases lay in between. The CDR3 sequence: CAISESQYFGELFF. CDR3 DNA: TGTGCCATCAGTGAGTCCCAGTATTTCGGGGAGCTGTTTTTT.

CDR3: CATSRTVLQPQHF. The DNA for the CDR3 is TGTGCCACCAGCAGGACAGTGCTCCAGCCCCAGCATTTT. The rearrangement joins TRBV15 to TRBJ1-5; D is perhaps TRBD1 (5 bases). Germline V lookup: CDR1 LNHNV, CDR2 YYDKDF (reference sequence). This CDR3 spans 13 amino acids. The germline V and J ends were trimmed by 3 bases and 7 bases, with 10 bases remaining between them.

CDR3 coding DNA: TGTGCCAGCAGTTACGCCGCGGACGATACGCAGTATTTT. Its translation: CASSYAADDTQYF. This sequence joins TRBV6-5 and TRBJ2-3, with unresolved D. Germline CDR1 is MNHEY and CDR2 is SVGAGI. This CDR3 is built from 13 residues. V lost 2 bases to trimming and J lost 6 bases, with 9 bases between them.

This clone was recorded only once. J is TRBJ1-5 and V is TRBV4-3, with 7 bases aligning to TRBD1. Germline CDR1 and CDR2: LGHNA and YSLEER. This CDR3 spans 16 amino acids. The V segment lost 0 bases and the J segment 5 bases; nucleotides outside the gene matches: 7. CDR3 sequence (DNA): TGCGCCAGCAGCCAAGATCCCGCAGGGGGACATCAGCCCCAGCATTTT. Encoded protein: CASSQDPAGGHQPQHF.

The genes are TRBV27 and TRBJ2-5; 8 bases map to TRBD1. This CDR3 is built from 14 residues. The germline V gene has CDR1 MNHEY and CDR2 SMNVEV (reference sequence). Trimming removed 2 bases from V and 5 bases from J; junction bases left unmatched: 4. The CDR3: CASSLAGGGETQYF. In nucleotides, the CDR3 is TGTGCCAGCAGTTTAGCAGGGGGCGGTGAGACCCAGTACTTC.

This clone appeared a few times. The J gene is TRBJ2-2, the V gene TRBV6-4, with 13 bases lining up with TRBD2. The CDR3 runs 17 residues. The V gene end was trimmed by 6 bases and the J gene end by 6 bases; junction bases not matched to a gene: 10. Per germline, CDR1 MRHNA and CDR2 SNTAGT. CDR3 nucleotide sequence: TGTGCCAGCAGCAGCCACGGACTAGCGGGAGAAGCCGGGGAGCTGTTTTTT. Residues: CASSSHGLAGEAGELFF.

The CDR3 DNA reads as TGTGCCAGCAGTCCAGCACGATTAGCAACTAATGAAAAACTGTTTTTT. This gives the protein CASSPARLATNEKLFF. The gene calls are TRBV27 and TRBJ1-4; no reliable D call. The CDR3 extends over 16 amino acids. CDR1 MNHEY and CDR2 SMNVEV come from the germline V gene (reference sequence). Between the trimmed V and J ends, which lost 5 bases and 0 bases, there was a span of 13 bases.

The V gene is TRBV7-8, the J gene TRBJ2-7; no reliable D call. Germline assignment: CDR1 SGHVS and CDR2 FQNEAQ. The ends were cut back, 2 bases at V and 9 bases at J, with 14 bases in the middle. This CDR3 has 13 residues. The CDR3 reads CASSLSSLLGQYF. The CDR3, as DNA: TGTGCCAGCAGCTTAAGTTCCCTACTGGGGCAGTACTTC.

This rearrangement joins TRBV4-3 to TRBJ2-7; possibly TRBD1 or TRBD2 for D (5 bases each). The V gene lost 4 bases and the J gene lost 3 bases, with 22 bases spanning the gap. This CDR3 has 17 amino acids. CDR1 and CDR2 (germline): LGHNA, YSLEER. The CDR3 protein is CASSRRDGPLGRYEQYF. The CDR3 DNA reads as TGCGCCAGCAGCCGAAGGGACGGGCCGTTGGGGCGCTACGAGCAGTACTTC.

The CDR3 sequence is CASRLAGVRETQYF. The CDR3, as DNA: TGTGCCAGCAGACTAGCGGGAGTAAGGGAGACCCAGTACTTC. V usage is TRBV2 and J usage is TRBJ2-5, with 11 nucleotides matching TRBD2. The CDR3 has 14 amino acids. The junction had 5 bases not matched to a gene; V was cut back by 6 bases and J by 5 bases. The germline V gene has CDR1 SNHLY and CDR2 FYNNEI.

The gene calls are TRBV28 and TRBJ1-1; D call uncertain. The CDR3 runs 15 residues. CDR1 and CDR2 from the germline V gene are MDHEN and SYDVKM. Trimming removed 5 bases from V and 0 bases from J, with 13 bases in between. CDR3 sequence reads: CASSPPGRMNTEAFF. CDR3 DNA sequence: TGTGCCAGCAGTCCCCCGGGCCGGATGAACACTGAAGCTTTCTTT.

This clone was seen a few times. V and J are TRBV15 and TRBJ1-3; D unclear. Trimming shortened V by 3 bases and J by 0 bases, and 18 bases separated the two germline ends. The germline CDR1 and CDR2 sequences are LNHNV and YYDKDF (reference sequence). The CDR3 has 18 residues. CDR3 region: CATSRETHSPLSGNTIYF. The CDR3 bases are TGTGCCACCAGCAGGGAGACCCACAGTCCCCTCTCTGGAAACACCATATATTTT.

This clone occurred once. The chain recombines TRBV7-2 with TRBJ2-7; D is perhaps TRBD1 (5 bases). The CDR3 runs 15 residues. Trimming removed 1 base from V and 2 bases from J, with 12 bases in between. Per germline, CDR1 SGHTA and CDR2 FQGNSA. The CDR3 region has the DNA TGTGCCAGCAGCTTAGTCGCAGGGAAAACCTACGAGCAGTACTTC. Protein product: CASSLVAGKTYEQYF.